One sample yielded the 25 T cell receptor beta chains listed below, sequenced in a study of cytomegalovirus exposure and HLA in healthy donors. Amplification used 60 Vbeta primers and 13 Jbeta primers. Libraries were prepared by immunoSEQ multiplex PCR; TCRdb keeps only in-frame clonotypes and omits some of them. The sample lists roughly 120,000 clones, over 60% occurring once. The source material was PBMCs. Source of these receptors: a man aged 18 to 30 in good health and CMV-seropositive.

This clone was counted a single time. The chain couples TRBV28 to TRBJ1-1, with 12 bases lining up with TRBD1. The V gene end was trimmed by 5 bases and the J gene end by 3 bases; junction bases not matched to a gene: 10. Germline V CDR1 and CDR2: MDHEN, SYDVKM. CDR3 length equals 17 residues. The CDR3 reads CASSAGQGAFDDTEAFF. CDR3 coding DNA: TGTGCCAGCAGTGCGGGACAGGGGGCGTTCGATGACACTGAAGCTTTCTTT.

This clone showed up just once. The chain combines TRBV6-6 with TRBJ2-3, with TRBD1 matching 8 bases. CDR1 is MNHNY and CDR2 is SVGAGI in the germline V gene (reference sequence). The CDR3 runs to 14 residues. Losses at the gene ends were 5 bases for V and 4 bases for J; bases not matched to a gene: 5. Written as DNA, the CDR3 is TGTGCCAGCAGTCCCAGGGGGCGCTCAGATACGCAGTATTTT. It translates to CASSPRGRSDTQYF.

This chain joins TRBV6-1 and TRBJ2-5; D gene uncertain. Germline V gene sequence: CDR1 MNHNS, CDR2 SASEGT. Trimming left V 8 bases short and J 4 bases short, with 8 bases between. This CDR3 comprises 11 residues. CDR3 sequence: CASGRGETQYF. Here the CDR3 DNA reads TGTGCCAGCGGCAGAGGAGAGACCCAGTACTTC.

The chain carries TRBV28 and TRBJ2-7; 7 bases are a match to TRBD1. There are 13 residues in the CDR3. Trimming removed 5 bases from V and 5 bases from J; junction bases left unmatched: 6. The germline CDR1 and CDR2 sequences are MDHEN and SYDVKM. CDR3 residues: CASSPSTGDEQYF. DNA of the CDR3: TGTGCCAGCAGTCCCTCCACAGGGGACGAGCAGTACTTC.

The gene calls are TRBV6-5 and TRBJ1-1; D uncertain. Looked up from germline, CDR1 is MNHEY and CDR2 is SVGAGI. Deletions cut 8 bases from V and 6 bases from J, with 16 bases between. This CDR3 is 13 amino acids long. DNA of the CDR3: TGTGCCAGCCGTCAGGTTCTTGGCGCTGAAGCTTTCTTT. The encoded protein is CASRQVLGAEAFF.

Only a few counts were recorded for this clone. The V call is TRBV5-1, the J call TRBJ2-7, with 7 bases aligning to TRBD1. The trim removed 1 base at V and 5 bases at J, leaving 6 bases unmatched. CDR3 size: 14 residues. The germline V gene has CDR1 SGHRS and CDR2 YFSETQ. The CDR3 is CASSLTGADHEQYF. The CDR3 DNA sequence: TGCGCCAGCAGCTTGACAGGGGCCGACCACGAGCAGTACTTC. Drawing the rest from reference TRBV5-1 and TRBJ2-7, the complete variable domain is KAGVTQTPRYLIKTRGQQVTLSCSPISGHRSVSWYQQTPGQGLQFLFEYFSETQRNKGNFPGRFSGRQFSNSRSEMNVSTLELGDSALYLCASSLTGADHEQYFGPGTRLTVT.

This clone has just one count. The rearrangement links TRBV5-5 to TRBJ1-3; 9 bases line up with TRBD1. Germline V lookup: CDR1 SGHKS, CDR2 YYEKEE (reference sequence). This CDR3 is built from 16 residues. V was clipped by 3 bases and J by 0 bases; unmatched bases: 4. The CDR3 DNA reads as TGTGCCAGCAGCTCACGGACAGGGGTCTCTGGAAACACCATATATTTT. This encodes CASSSRTGVSGNTIYF.

The chain combines TRBV25-1 with TRBJ1-2; D remains ambiguous. V shed 2 bases and J shed 1 base, with 11 bases lying between them. Germline values: CDR1 MGHDK, CDR2 SYGVNS. The CDR3 spans 15 residues. CDR3 sequence reads: CASSENHPDNYGYTF. In nucleotides, the CDR3 is TGTGCCAGCAGTGAAAACCATCCAGATAACTATGGCTACACCTTC.

This chain joins TRBV4-1 and TRBJ2-3; 9 bases are shared with TRBD2. J gave up 2 bases and V 3 bases, and 9 bases lay outside the gene matches. This CDR3 is built from 17 residues. In germline, CDR1 is MGHRA, CDR2 YSYEKL. The chain's CDR3 is CASSQSLAGPVTDTQYF. CDR3 DNA: TGCGCCAGCAGCCAGTCCCTAGCGGGGCCGGTCACAGATACGCAGTATTTT.

The chain recombines TRBV6-5 with TRBJ2-1, with 8 bases that match TRBD1. The J segment lost 12 bases and the V segment lost 5 bases, leaving 12 bases of the junction unmatched. This CDR3 contains 14 residues. Germline V CDR1 and CDR2: MNHEY, SVGAGI. CDR3 DNA: TGTGCCAGCAGTGCCAGGACAGGGCCAAGTTCGCAGTTCTTC. It is translated as CASSARTGPSSQFF.

The rearrangement joins TRBV7-9 to TRBJ1-6, with D maybe TRBD1 (5 bases). Trimming shortened V by 5 bases and J by 9 bases, and 14 bases separated the two germline ends. Germline V lookup: CDR1 SEHNR, CDR2 FQNEAQ (reference sequence). The CDR3 totals 14 residues. CDR3 in amino acids: CASSRDFGGSPLHF. In DNA, the CDR3 is TGTGCCAGCAGCCGGGACTTCGGGGGTTCACCCCTCCACTTT.

The chain has TRBV7-2 and TRBJ1-5, with TRBD1 matching 9 bases. V was clipped by 5 bases and J by 7 bases; unmatched bases: 9. This CDR3 has 15 amino acids. Germline V gene data show CDR1 as SGHTA and CDR2 as FQGNSA. CDR3 DNA sequence: TGTGCCAGCAGCCTGGGCCGGACAGGGGTACAGCCCCAGCATTTT. Translated: CASSLGRTGVQPQHF.

This clone was detected a few times. This rearrangement joins TRBV13 to TRBJ1-5; 8 bases map to TRBD1. Looked up from germline, CDR1 is PRHDT and CDR2 is FYEKMQ (reference sequence). J was trimmed by 6 bases and V by 0 bases; bases with no gene match: 4. This CDR3 comprises 15 residues. In nucleotides, the CDR3 is TGTGCCAGCAGCTTAGGCACAGGGGGGGGTCAGCCCCAGCATTTT. This sequence encodes CASSLGTGGGQPQHF.

The chain has TRBV5-5 and TRBJ1-1, with TRBD1 identical over 9 bases. CDR3 size: 12 residues. Germline lookup yields CDR1 SGHKS and CDR2 YYEKEE (reference sequence). The V and J ends lost 3 bases and 10 bases, in that order; junction bases with no gene match: 4. CDR3 in DNA: TGTGCCAGCAGCTGGACAGGGGACGTAGCTTTCTTT. It translates to CASSWTGDVAFF.

This rearrangement joins TRBV13 to TRBJ1-4, with D possibly matching TRBD1 (5 bases). V was clipped by 6 bases and J by 10 bases, with 15 bases between them. In germline, CDR1 is PRHDT, CDR2 FYEKMQ (reference sequence). This CDR3 is built from 13 residues. The CDR3 sequence: CASRSQGFGKLFF. As DNA, the CDR3 is TGTGCCAGCAGATCCCAGGGATTTGGAAAACTGTTTTTT.

This clone occurred a few times. The V gene is TRBV19, the J gene TRBJ1-2; D might be TRBD1 (5 bases). With 6 bases removed from V and 4 bases from J, the gap between germline ends came to 24 bases. Germline values: CDR1 LNHDA, CDR2 SQIVND (reference sequence). The CDR3 spans 17 residues. The CDR3 nucleotides are TGTGCCAGTAGAACACCCTGGCAGGCAGGGAAAACCTATGGCTACACCTTC. This gives the protein CASRTPWQAGKTYGYTF.

The chain recombines TRBV28 with TRBJ1-1; D not certain. This CDR3 spans 11 amino acids. V was shortened by 4 bases and J by 8 bases, with 8 bases between the two germline ends. Germline V gene data show CDR1 as MDHEN and CDR2 as SYDVKM. CDR3 bases: TGTGCCAGCAGTTCCTTTCAGGAAGCTTTCTTT. It yields the protein CASSSFQEAFF.

The chain uses TRBV18 and TRBJ1-4; 7 nucleotides line up with TRBD1. Germline V gene lookup returns CDR1 KGHSH and CDR2 LQKENI. The CDR3 extends over 16 amino acids. J was trimmed by 4 bases and V by 3 bases; bases with no gene match: 8. Written as DNA, the CDR3 is TGTGCCAGCTCACCCCTAAAAGGGGGCCTTAATGAAAAACTGTTTTTT. Its translation is CASSPLKGGLNEKLFF.

This clone was seen only a few times. The V gene is TRBV5-4, the J gene TRBJ1-2; 7 bases agree with TRBD1. Germline V gene sequence: CDR1 SGHNT, CDR2 YYREEE (reference sequence). CDR3 length: 15 residues. V trimming: 3 bases; J trimming: 8 bases; junction bases outside the gene matches: 13. The DNA for the CDR3 is TGTGCCAGCAGCTCCCCGCAACAGGGGATAGCGGGCTACACCTTC. Protein product: CASSSPQQGIAGYTF.

This chain links TRBV5-4 with TRBJ2-3; no definite D call. CDR1 is SGHNT and CDR2 is YYREEE in the germline V gene (reference sequence). This CDR3 is 16 amino acids long. Trimming stripped 4 bases from V and 2 bases from J, with 17 bases between. DNA of the CDR3: TGTGCCAGCAGCCACCCTGGCCCTGGGCCCACAGATACGCAGTATTTT. Its translation: CASSHPGPGPTDTQYF.

The rearrangement uses TRBV7-9 and TRBJ1-2; a weak D match, TRBD1 (5 bases). Germline lookup yields CDR1 SEHNR and CDR2 FQNEAQ (reference sequence). V was clipped by 1 base and J by 7 bases, with 16 bases between them. The CDR3 covers 15 residues. DNA for the CDR3: TGTGCCAGCAGCTTAGTGGATCCGGGGGAGGTTGGCTACACCTTC. Residues: CASSLVDPGEVGYTF.

This chain uses TRBV28 with TRBJ1-2; 7 bases fit TRBD1. Germline values: CDR1 MDHEN, CDR2 SYDVKM. The ends lost 7 bases at V and 10 bases at J; junction bases unmatched: 9. This CDR3 is 12 amino acids long. In nucleotides, the CDR3 is TGTGCCAGCACCTTAGGACAGGACATCTACACCTTC. Protein product: CASTLGQDIYTF.

The chain is built from TRBV6-5 and TRBJ1-6; D is perhaps TRBD1 (5 bases). The CDR3 is 16 residues long. Trimming took off 0 bases at V and 7 bases at J, with 13 bases between the two ends. Germline CDR1 is MNHEY and CDR2 is SVGAGI. The CDR3 here is CASSYSRRQLNSPLHF. The CDR3 DNA follows: TGTGCCAGCAGTTACTCGAGGAGACAGCTAAATTCACCCCTCCACTTT.

The chain has TRBV5-1 and TRBJ1-1; TRBD1 might be the D (6 bases). V shed 4 bases and J shed 4 bases, with 17 bases lying between them. This CDR3 is built from 15 residues. The germline gives CDR1 SGHRS, CDR2 YFSETQ. The DNA for the CDR3 is TGCGCCAGCAGCCGGGAGGGGGGAGGAATCACTGAAGCTTTCTTT. Translation: CASSREGGGITEAFF.

The chain links TRBV19 to TRBJ2-4; tentative D call: TRBD2 (5 bases). Trimming shortened V by 3 bases and J by 1 base, and 16 bases separated the two germline ends. The CDR3 has 17 amino acids. Germline-derived CDR1 and CDR2 are LNHDA and SQIVND (reference sequence). DNA of the CDR3: TGTGCCAGTAGTATTTTGGGCCGGGAATTGGCCAAAAACATTCAGTACTTC. Its protein product is CASSILGRELAKNIQYF.